A selection of T cell receptor beta chains follows, all from one sample in a study of cytotoxic CD8 clonotypes in ibrutinib-treated CLL. Only in-frame clones appear in the TCRdb table, and some are missing; sequencing was by immunoSEQ multiplex PCR. The repertoire consists of about 14,000 clones, with 70% occurring once and the leading ten covering roughly 5.5%. The source was PBMCs, collected before ibrutinib treatment. These receptors all come from a human donor with chronic lymphocytic leukemia. CDR3s include the opening cysteine and the closing phenylalanine or tryptophan. The D gene is left open where the match is weak. Clone sizes are given selectively: once, few, many, or a class where the clone is expanded.

d_call j_call v_call clone_size cdr3_length cdr3_aa cdr3_nt
- TRBJ2-7 TRBV10-3 few 15 CAISERRPGSYEQYF TGTGCCATCAGTGAGCGGCGGCCCGGTTCCTACGAGCAGTACTTC
TRBD1 TRBJ2-1 TRBV10-3 - 15 CAISQTGGAVNEQFF TGTGCCATCAGCCAGACAGGGGGCGCGGTCAATGAGCAGTTCTTC
TRBD2 TRBJ2-7 TRBV6-5 - 15 CASSYGLAGRYEQYF TGTGCCAGCAGTTACGGGCTAGCGGGACGGTACGAGCAGTACTTC
TRBD2 TRBJ2-1 TRBV2 - 16 CASSEPRTSERGEQFF TGTGCCAGCAGTGAACCCCGGACTAGCGAAAGGGGTGAGCAGTTCTTC
- TRBJ2-7 TRBV5-6 few 11 CASSQAYEQYF TGTGCCAGCAGCCAGGCCTACGAGCAGTACTTC
- TRBJ1-2 TRBV11-2 few 12 CASSLDGSGYTF TGTGCCAGCAGCTTAGATGGGTCTGGCTACACCTTC
- TRBJ2-1 TRBV15 - 16 CATSRLQDPSYNEQFF TGTGCCACCAGCAGACTACAGGACCCCTCCTACAATGAGCAGTTCTTC
- TRBJ1-2 TRBV7-9 - 12 CAAGGGVYGYTF TGTGCCGCGGGGGGGGGCGTCTATGGCTACACCTTC
- TRBJ2-5 TRBV4-1 - 16 CASSQITGTGLETQYF TGCGCCAGCAGCCAAATTACGGGGACCGGGTTGGAGACCCAGTACTTC
TRBD2 TRBJ2-7 TRBV28 - 15 CASSPRTSRTYEQYF TGTGCCAGCAGTCCCCGGACTAGCAGGACCTACGAGCAGTACTTC
- TRBJ2-6 TRBV7-2 - 14 CASSRSSGANVLTF TGTGCCAGCAGTAGGTCCTCTGGGGCCAACGTCCTGACTTTC
- TRBJ2-4 TRBV7-9 - 14 CASSLGGAKNIQYF TGTGCCAGCAGCTTGGGGGGAGCCAAAAACATTCAGTACTTC
TRBD2 TRBJ2-5 TRBV30 - 13 CAWSSGGGGTQYF TGTGCCTGGAGCTCGGGAGGGGGGGGGACCCAGTACTTC
TRBD1 TRBJ2-3 TRBV6-1 - 15 CASREQGGSTDTQYF TGTGCCAGCAGGGAACAGGGGGGTAGCACAGATACGCAGTATTTT
TRBD1 TRBJ2-2 TRBV7-9 - 17 CASSPWTGRFAAGELFF TGTGCCAGCAGCCCATGGACAGGGAGGTTCGCTGCCGGGGAGCTGTTTTTT
TRBD1 TRBJ2-7 TRBV7-2 few 14 CASSFAGGSYEQYF TGTGCCAGCAGCTTCGCAGGGGGCTCCTACGAGCAGTACTTC
- TRBJ2-7 TRBV13 - 11 CASSLANEQYF TGTGCCAGCAGCTTAGCCAACGAGCAGTACTTC
- TRBJ1-5 TRBV27 - 13 CASRVGSNQPQHF TGTGCCAGCAGGGTGGGTAGCAATCAGCCCCAGCATTTT
- TRBJ2-3 TRBV21-1 - 14 CASSKGGGTDTQYF TGTGCCAGCAGCAAAGGGGGCGGCACAGATACGCAGTATTTT
- TRBJ1-1 TRBV29-1 - 13 CSVDGGRGTEAFF TGCAGCGTTGACGGGGGGCGAGGCACTGAAGCTTTCTTT
TRBD1 TRBJ2-7 TRBV18 - 15 CASSPRQGGGGEQYF TGTGCCAGCTCACCGCGACAGGGGGGCGGAGGCGAGCAGTACTTC
- TRBJ2-7 TRBV9 - 15 CASSPRGVSSYEQYF TGTGCCAGCAGCCCCCGGGGCGTGAGCTCCTACGAGCAGTACTTC
TRBD1 TRBJ1-3 TRBV20-1 few 10 CSAQGDTIYF TGCAGTGCGCAGGGGGACACCATATATTTT
TRBD1 TRBJ2-2 TRBV28 large 15 CASKPGQGETGELFF TGTGCCAGCAAACCGGGACAGGGGGAAACCGGGGAGCTGTTTTTT
- TRBJ1-1 TRBV12-2 - 17 CASRLGGDRVMNTEAFF TGTGCAAGTCGCTTAGGGGGGGACAGGGTCATGAACACTGAAGCTTTCTTT